This record covers a single T cell receptor beta chain. Because it lacks the conserved phenylalanine or tryptophan at the end, this CDR3 is likely a read error. J gave up 1 base and V 4 bases, and 5 bases lay outside the gene matches. This CDR3 is 14 amino acids long. Germline CDR1 SQVTM, CDR2 ANQGSEA. These data come from a study of tumor-infiltrating lymphocytes in primary liver carcinoma. About the research overall: Productive TCRbeta reads per sample were roughly 3.5 to 7.5 million, not differing by tissue.

A primer matching the constant region was used to make TCR beta cDNA from approximately 500 ng of total RNA. Slightly modified ARM-PCR with three nested multiplex PCR rounds yielded TCR beta libraries. Use of TRBV1-TRBV30 forward primers with a C-beta reverse primer characterized the first two PCR rounds, which lasted about 11 cycles each. MiXCR was run by TCRdb on the multiplex PCR reads, yielding one entry per CDR3 protein. The sample has approximately 330,000 distinct CDR3 sequences, about two thirds seen once. Unsorted whole blood supplied the blood RNA, and germline DNA was isolated too. The chain is built from TRBV29-1 and TRBJ1-2; 8 bases are a match to TRBD1. This sequence was found in a man aged 35-49 years with primary liver carcinoma and hepatitis B virus infection. Material for sequencing was peripheral blood. The CDR3 DNA follows: TGCAGCGTTGGGGGACAGGACAGTAACTATGGCTACACCGTC. It translates to CSVGGQDSNYGYTV.